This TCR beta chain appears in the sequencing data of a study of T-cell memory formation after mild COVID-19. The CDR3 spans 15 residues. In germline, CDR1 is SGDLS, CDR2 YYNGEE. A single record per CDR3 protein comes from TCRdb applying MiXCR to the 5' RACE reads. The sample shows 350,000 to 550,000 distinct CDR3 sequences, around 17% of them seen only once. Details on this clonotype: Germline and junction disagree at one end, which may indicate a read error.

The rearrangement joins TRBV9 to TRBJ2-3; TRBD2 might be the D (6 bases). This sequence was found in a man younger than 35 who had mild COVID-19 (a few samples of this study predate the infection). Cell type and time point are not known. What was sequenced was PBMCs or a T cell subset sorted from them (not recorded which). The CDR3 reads CARSAQGGLADTQYF. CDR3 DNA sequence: TGTGCCAGAAGCGCACAAGGAGGGTTAGCAGATACGCAGTATTTT.